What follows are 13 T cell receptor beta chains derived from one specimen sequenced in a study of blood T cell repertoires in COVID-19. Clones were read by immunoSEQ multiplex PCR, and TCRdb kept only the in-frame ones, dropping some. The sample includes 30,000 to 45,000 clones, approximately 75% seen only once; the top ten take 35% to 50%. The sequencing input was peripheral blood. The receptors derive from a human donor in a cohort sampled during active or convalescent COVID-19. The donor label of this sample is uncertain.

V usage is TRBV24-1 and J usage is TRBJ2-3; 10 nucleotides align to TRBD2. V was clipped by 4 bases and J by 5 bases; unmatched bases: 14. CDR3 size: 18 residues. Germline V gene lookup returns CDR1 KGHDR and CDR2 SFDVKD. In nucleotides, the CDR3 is TGTGCCACCAGTGACTTGTCCCCCCAGCGGGGGGGGATAGATACGCAGTATTTT. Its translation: CATSDLSPQRGGIDTQYF.

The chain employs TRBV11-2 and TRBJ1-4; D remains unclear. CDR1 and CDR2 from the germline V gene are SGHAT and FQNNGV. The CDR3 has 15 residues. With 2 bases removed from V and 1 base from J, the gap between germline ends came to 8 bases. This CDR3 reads CASSLSGGTNEKLFF. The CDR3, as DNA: TGTGCCAGCAGCTTATCCGGAGGAACTAATGAAAAACTGTTTTTT.

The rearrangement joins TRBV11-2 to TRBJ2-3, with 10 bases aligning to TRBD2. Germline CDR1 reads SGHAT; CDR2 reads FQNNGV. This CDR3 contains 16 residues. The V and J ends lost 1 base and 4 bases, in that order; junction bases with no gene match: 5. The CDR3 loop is CASSLAGLAFADTQYF. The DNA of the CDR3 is TGTGCCAGCAGCTTAGCGGGACTAGCGTTCGCAGATACGCAGTATTTT.

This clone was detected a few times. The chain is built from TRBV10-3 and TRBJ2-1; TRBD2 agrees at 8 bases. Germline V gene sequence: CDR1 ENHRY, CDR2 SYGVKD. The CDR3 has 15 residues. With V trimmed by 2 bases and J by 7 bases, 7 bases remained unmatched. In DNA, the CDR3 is TGTGCCATCAGTGAGACTAGCGGAGCGGGGAATGAGCAGTTCTTC. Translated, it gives CAISETSGAGNEQFF.

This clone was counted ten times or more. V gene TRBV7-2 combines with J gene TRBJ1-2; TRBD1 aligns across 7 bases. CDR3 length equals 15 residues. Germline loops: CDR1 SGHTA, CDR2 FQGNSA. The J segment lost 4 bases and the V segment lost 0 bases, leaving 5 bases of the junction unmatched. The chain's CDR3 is CASSLAVGGSYGYTF. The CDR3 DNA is TGTGCCAGCAGCTTAGCAGTAGGGGGCAGCTATGGCTACACCTTC.

The CDR3 is CASSSRTSGYQETQYF. The CDR3 coding sequence is TGTGCCAGCAGCTCGCGGACTAGCGGGTACCAAGAGACCCAGTACTTC. This rearrangement joins TRBV5-6 to TRBJ2-5; TRBD2 agrees at 11 bases. V shed 3 bases and J 0 bases; nucleotides not matched to a gene: 4. The CDR3 is 16 amino acids. The germline V gene has CDR1 SGHDT and CDR2 YYEEEE.

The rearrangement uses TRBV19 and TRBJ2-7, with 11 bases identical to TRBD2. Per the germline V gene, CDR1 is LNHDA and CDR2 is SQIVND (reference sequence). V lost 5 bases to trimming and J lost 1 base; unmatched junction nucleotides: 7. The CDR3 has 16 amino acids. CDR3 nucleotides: TGTGCCAGTAGTCCACACACTAGCGGGGGTTCCTACGAGCAGTACTTC. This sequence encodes CASSPHTSGGSYEQYF.

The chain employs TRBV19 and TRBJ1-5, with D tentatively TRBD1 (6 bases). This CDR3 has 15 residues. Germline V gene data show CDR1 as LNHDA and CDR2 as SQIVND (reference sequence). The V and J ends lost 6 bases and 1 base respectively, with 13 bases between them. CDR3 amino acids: CASRTQGSSNQPQHF. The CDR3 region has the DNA TGTGCCAGTAGAACACAGGGTAGCAGCAATCAGCCCCAGCATTTT. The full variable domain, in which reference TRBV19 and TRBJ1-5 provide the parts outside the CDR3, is DGGITQSPKYLFRKEGQNVTLSCEQNLNHDAMYWYRQDPGQGLRLIYYSQIVNDFQKGDIAEGYSVSREKKESFPLTVTSAQKNPTAFYLCASRTQGSSNQPQHFGDGTRLSIL.

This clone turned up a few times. The CDR3 bases are TGTGCCAGCAGCCCGCCGGCGGGAGCCCTCGGGAGGCAGTTCTTC. Protein: CASSPPAGALGRQFF. V is TRBV7-2 and J is TRBJ2-1, with 7 bases identical to TRBD2. Germline V gene sequence: CDR1 SGHTA, CDR2 FQGNSA. The CDR3 contains 15 residues. V was clipped by 5 bases and J by 12 bases; unmatched bases: 16.

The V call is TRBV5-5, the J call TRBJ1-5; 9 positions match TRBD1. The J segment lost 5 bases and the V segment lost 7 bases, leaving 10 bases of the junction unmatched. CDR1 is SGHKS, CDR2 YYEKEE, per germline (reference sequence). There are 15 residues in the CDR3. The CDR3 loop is CASARDREADQPQHF. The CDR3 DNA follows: TGTGCCAGCGCAAGGGACAGGGAAGCTGATCAGCCCCAGCATTTT. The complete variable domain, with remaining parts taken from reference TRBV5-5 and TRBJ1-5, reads DAGVTQSPTHLIKTRGQQVTLRCSPISGHKSVSWYQQVLGQGPQFIFQYYEKEERGRGNFPDRFSARQFPNYSSELNVNALLLGDSALYLCASARDREADQPQHFGDGTRLSIL.

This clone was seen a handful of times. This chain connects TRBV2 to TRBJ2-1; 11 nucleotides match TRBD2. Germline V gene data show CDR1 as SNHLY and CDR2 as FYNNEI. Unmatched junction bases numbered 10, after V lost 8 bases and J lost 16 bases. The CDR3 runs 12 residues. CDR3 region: CASSPGGLAGFF. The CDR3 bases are TGTGCCAGCTCCCCCGGCGGACTAGCGGGCTTCTTC.

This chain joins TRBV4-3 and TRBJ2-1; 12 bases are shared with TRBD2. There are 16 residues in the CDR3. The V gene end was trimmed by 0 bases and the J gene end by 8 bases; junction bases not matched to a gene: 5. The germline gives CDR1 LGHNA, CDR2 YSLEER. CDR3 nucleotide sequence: TGCGCCAGCAGCCAAGAGTGGACTAGCGGGATTGATGAGCAGTTCTTC. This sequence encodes CASSQEWTSGIDEQFF.

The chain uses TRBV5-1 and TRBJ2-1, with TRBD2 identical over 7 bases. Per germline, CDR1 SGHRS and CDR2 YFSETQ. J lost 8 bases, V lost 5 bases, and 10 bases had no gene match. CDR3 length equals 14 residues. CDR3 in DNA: TGCGCCAGCAGGCCAGCGGGGAGGGGTGATGAGCAGTTCTTC. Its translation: CASRPAGRGDEQFF.